These T cell receptor beta chains were read from a single sample in a study of control samples from healthy donors and cancer patients. Sequenced by immunoSEQ multiplex PCR; TCRdb stores in-frame clones only, minus some. Here the sample spans 150,000 to 200,000 clones, around 90% being singletons. The sequencing input was blood. These receptors were obtained from a woman aged 50 to 65 in good health. Each CDR3 is given with its conserved first and last residue. The order of the fields is D gene, clone size, J gene, V gene, CDR3 length, CDR3 protein, CDR3 DNA. The D gene is left open where the match is weak. For some rows the clone size is stated as once, few or many, or as a class when expanded; others skip it.

d_gene: NA; abundance: NA; j_gene: TRBJ1-1; v_gene: TRBV7-2; len: 15; CDR3aa: CASSLAIGENTEAFF; CDR3nt: TGTGCCAGCAGCTTAGCGATCGGGGAGAACACTGAAGCTTTCTTT
d_gene: TRBD2; abundance: NA; j_gene: TRBJ2-1; v_gene: TRBV24-1; len: 13; CDR3aa: CATNGAGGNEQFF; CDR3nt: TGTGCCACCAACGGAGCGGGGGGCAATGAGCAGTTCTTC
d_gene: NA; abundance: NA; j_gene: TRBJ2-5; v_gene: TRBV18; len: 15; CDR3aa: CASSPSQGVGETQYF; CDR3nt: TGTGCCAGCTCACCATCCCAGGGCGTGGGGGAGACCCAGTACTTC
d_gene: NA; abundance: once; j_gene: TRBJ2-2; v_gene: TRBV7-3; len: 12; CDR3aa: CASRAGTGELFF; CDR3nt: TGTGCCAGCAGGGCGGGGACCGGGGAGCTGTTTTTT
d_gene: NA; abundance: NA; j_gene: TRBJ2-5; v_gene: TRBV6-5; len: 12; CDR3aa: CASSPQKETQYF; CDR3nt: TGTGCCAGCAGTCCACAGAAAGAGACCCAGTACTTC
d_gene: NA; abundance: NA; j_gene: TRBJ2-3; v_gene: TRBV24-1; len: 13; CDR3aa: CATSDPGLSTQYF; CDR3nt: TGTGCCACCAGTGACCCTGGGCTATCGACGCAGTATTTT
d_gene: NA; abundance: NA; j_gene: TRBJ1-5; v_gene: TRBV2; len: 15; CDR3aa: CASTLDGTHNQPQHF; CDR3nt: TGTGCCAGCACCCTAGACGGGACACATAATCAGCCCCAGCATTTT
d_gene: NA; abundance: NA; j_gene: TRBJ1-3; v_gene: TRBV6-2/TRBV6-3; len: 15; CDR3aa: CASTPNGRSGNTIYF; CDR3nt: TGTGCCAGCACCCCGAACGGTCGCTCTGGAAACACCATATATTTT
d_gene: NA; abundance: NA; j_gene: TRBJ1-4; v_gene: TRBV27; len: 13; CDR3aa: CATKVATNEKLFF; CDR3nt: TGTGCCACTAAAGTTGCAACTAATGAAAAACTGTTTTTT
d_gene: NA; abundance: NA; j_gene: TRBJ2-7; v_gene: TRBV11-3; len: 14; CDR3aa: CASSPGTPYYEQYF; CDR3nt: TGTGCCAGCAGCCCCGGGACTCCGTACTACGAGCAGTACTTC
d_gene: NA; abundance: NA; j_gene: TRBJ2-1; v_gene: TRBV5-4; len: 16; CDR3aa: CASSFMGGAFYNEQFF; CDR3nt: TGTGCCAGCAGCTTTATGGGCGGAGCCTTCTACAATGAGCAGTTCTTC
d_gene: NA; abundance: NA; j_gene: TRBJ1-2; v_gene: TRBV24-1; len: 14; CDR3aa: CATSDQNANYGYTF; CDR3nt: TGTGCCACCAGTGACCAGAACGCTAACTATGGCTACACCTTC
d_gene: NA; abundance: NA; j_gene: TRBJ2-3; v_gene: TRBV10-3; len: 14; CDR3aa: CAISESLRVDTQYF; CDR3nt: TGTGCCATCAGTGAGTCGCTCAGGGTGGATACGCAGTATTTT
d_gene: TRBD2; abundance: NA; j_gene: TRBJ2-3; v_gene: TRBV23-1; len: 15; CDR3aa: CASARTSGGTDTQYF; CDR3nt: TGCGCCAGCGCGCGGACTAGCGGGGGCACAGATACGCAGTATTTT
d_gene: NA; abundance: NA; j_gene: TRBJ1-4; v_gene: TRBV5-5; len: 12; CDR3aa: CASSLSGEKLFF; CDR3nt: TGTGCCAGCAGCTTGTCGGGTGAAAAACTGTTTTTT
d_gene: NA; abundance: NA; j_gene: TRBJ1-5; v_gene: TRBV27; len: 12; CDR3aa: CASSPWGQPQHF; CDR3nt: TGTGCCAGCAGCCCGTGGGGTCAGCCCCAGCATTTT
d_gene: NA; abundance: NA; j_gene: TRBJ1-1; v_gene: TRBV4-3; len: 15; CDR3aa: CASSEDRQPNTEAFF; CDR3nt: TGCGCCAGCAGCGAAGACCGACAGCCGAACACTGAAGCTTTCTTT
d_gene: TRBD1; abundance: NA; j_gene: TRBJ1-5; v_gene: TRBV5-6; len: 18; CDR3aa: CASSRVDRGDYSNQPQHF; CDR3nt: TGTGCCAGCAGCCGTGTGGACAGGGGGGATTATAGCAATCAGCCCCAGCATTTT
d_gene: TRBD1; abundance: NA; j_gene: TRBJ1-2; v_gene: TRBV19; len: 15; CDR3aa: CASRGTGGLGYGYTF; CDR3nt: TGTGCCAGTAGAGGGACAGGGGGCTTGGGCTATGGCTACACCTTC
d_gene: NA; abundance: NA; j_gene: TRBJ1-2; v_gene: TRBV7-2; len: 14; CDR3aa: CASSLDEGNYGYTF; CDR3nt: TGTGCCAGCAGCTTAGATGAGGGAAACTATGGCTACACCTTC
d_gene: TRBD2; abundance: NA; j_gene: TRBJ2-1; v_gene: TRBV6-5; len: 14; CDR3aa: CASTYGTRVDEQFF; CDR3nt: TGTGCCAGCACATACGGGACTAGGGTCGATGAGCAGTTCTTC
d_gene: NA; abundance: NA; j_gene: TRBJ1-1; v_gene: TRBV12-3/TRBV12-4; len: 13; CDR3aa: CASSLTEDTEAFF; CDR3nt: TGTGCCAGCAGTTTAACCGAGGACACTGAAGCTTTCTTT
d_gene: TRBD2; abundance: NA; j_gene: TRBJ2-1; v_gene: TRBV7-2; len: 14; CDR3aa: CASSRRGASGEQFF; CDR3nt: TGTGCCAGCAGCCGGCGGGGGGCGTCTGGTGAGCAGTTCTTC
d_gene: TRBD1; abundance: NA; j_gene: TRBJ1-5; v_gene: TRBV7-8; len: 15; CDR3aa: CASSPAGRGNQPQHF; CDR3nt: TGTGCCAGCAGCCCCGCGGGCAGGGGGAATCAGCCCCAGCATTTT
d_gene: TRBD2; abundance: NA; j_gene: TRBJ2-5; v_gene: TRBV5-1; len: 19; CDR3aa: CASSPGWISGGPGGETQYF; CDR3nt: TGCGCCAGCAGCCCAGGATGGATTAGCGGGGGCCCAGGAGGGGAGACCCAGTACTTC
d_gene: NA; abundance: NA; j_gene: TRBJ1-2; v_gene: TRBV5-1; len: 17; CDR3aa: CASSLDLWGGASYGYTF; CDR3nt: TGCGCCAGCAGCTTGGATCTTTGGGGGGGCGCATCCTATGGCTACACCTTC
d_gene: NA; abundance: NA; j_gene: TRBJ2-3; v_gene: TRBV6-2/TRBV6-3; len: 16; CDR3aa: CASSYYNWGATDTQYF; CDR3nt: TGTGCCAGCAGTTATTATAACTGGGGGGCCACAGATACGCAGTATTTT
d_gene: TRBD2; abundance: NA; j_gene: TRBJ2-2; v_gene: TRBV5-1; len: 14; CDR3aa: CASSSTSGVMKLFF; CDR3nt: TGCGCCAGCAGCTCGACTAGCGGGGTCATGAAGCTGTTTTTT
d_gene: TRBD2; abundance: NA; j_gene: TRBJ2-3; v_gene: TRBV3-1/TRBV3-2; len: 16; CDR3aa: CASTTTSGSRTDTQYF; CDR3nt: TGTGCCAGCACGACGACTAGCGGGAGTCGTACAGATACGCAGTATTTT
d_gene: NA; abundance: NA; j_gene: TRBJ2-5; v_gene: TRBV27; len: 17; CDR3aa: CASSSQSPRPGRETQYF; CDR3nt: TGTGCCAGCAGTTCCCAATCCCCTCGGCCCGGTCGAGAGACCCAGTACTTC
d_gene: NA; abundance: NA; j_gene: TRBJ1-6; v_gene: TRBV6-1; len: 13; CDR3aa: CASREVVPSPLHF; CDR3nt: TGTGCCAGCAGGGAAGTAGTTCCGTCACCCCTCCACTTT
d_gene: NA; abundance: NA; j_gene: TRBJ1-5; v_gene: TRBV24-1; len: 18; CDR3aa: CATRTRAFPSRGNQPQHF; CDR3nt: TGTGCCACCAGGACCCGAGCCTTCCCGAGTAGGGGCAATCAGCCCCAGCATTTT
d_gene: NA; abundance: NA; j_gene: TRBJ2-5; v_gene: TRBV9; len: 15; CDR3aa: CASSVGTERQETQYF; CDR3nt: TGTGCCAGCAGCGTAGGAACAGAACGCCAAGAGACCCAGTACTTC
d_gene: TRBD2; abundance: NA; j_gene: TRBJ2-7; v_gene: TRBV9; len: 16; CDR3aa: CASSTRGGAGSYEQYF; CDR3nt: TGTGCCAGCAGCACCCGCGGGGGGGCCGGCTCCTACGAGCAGTACTTC
d_gene: NA; abundance: NA; j_gene: TRBJ1-3; v_gene: TRBV12-3/TRBV12-4; len: 12; CDR3aa: CASRGAGNTIYF; CDR3nt: TGTGCCAGCAGGGGGGCTGGAAACACCATATATTTT
d_gene: NA; abundance: NA; j_gene: TRBJ2-3; v_gene: TRBV28; len: 14; CDR3aa: CASTGDTSTDTQYF; CDR3nt: TGTGCCAGCACCGGGGACACTAGCACAGATACGCAGTATTTT
d_gene: NA; abundance: NA; j_gene: TRBJ1-5; v_gene: TRBV28; len: 10; CDR3aa: CASHNQPQHF; CDR3nt: TGTGCCAGCCACAATCAGCCCCAGCATTTT
d_gene: NA; abundance: NA; j_gene: TRBJ2-1; v_gene: TRBV5-1; len: 12; CDR3aa: CASSLGAGEQFF; CDR3nt: TGCGCCAGCAGCTTGGGGGCGGGGGAGCAGTTCTTC
d_gene: NA; abundance: NA; j_gene: TRBJ2-5; v_gene: TRBV5-1; len: 14; CDR3aa: CASSFRDRRETQYF; CDR3nt: TGCGCCAGCAGCTTTCGTGACAGGCGGGAGACCCAGTACTTC
d_gene: NA; abundance: NA; j_gene: TRBJ2-3; v_gene: TRBV15; len: 15; CDR3aa: CATSRDLSEADTQYF; CDR3nt: TGTGCCACCAGCAGAGATCTTAGCGAGGCAGATACGCAGTATTTT
d_gene: NA; abundance: NA; j_gene: TRBJ1-2; v_gene: TRBV5-5; len: 17; CDR3aa: CASSLHLTDRNPYGYTF; CDR3nt: TGTGCCAGCAGCTTACACCTTACGGACAGAAACCCCTATGGCTACACCTTC
d_gene: NA; abundance: NA; j_gene: TRBJ2-5; v_gene: TRBV5-1; len: 14; CDR3aa: CASTRDGGLGTQYF; CDR3nt: TGCGCCAGCACTCGGGACGGCGGCTTGGGGACCCAGTACTTC
d_gene: NA; abundance: NA; j_gene: TRBJ1-2; v_gene: TRBV30; len: 14; CDR3aa: CAWSETGLGYGYTF; CDR3nt: TGTGCCTGGAGTGAGACAGGTTTGGGCTATGGCTACACCTTC
d_gene: TRBD1; abundance: once; j_gene: TRBJ1-2; v_gene: TRBV4-3; len: 16; CDR3aa: CASSREGGTGTYGYTF; CDR3nt: TGCGCCAGCAGCCGGGAGGGCGGGACAGGGACCTATGGCTACACCTTC
d_gene: NA; abundance: NA; j_gene: TRBJ1-4; v_gene: TRBV12-1; len: 15; CDR3aa: CASSRKGAPNEKLFF; CDR3nt: TGTGCCAGCAGCCGGAAGGGGGCTCCTAATGAAAAACTGTTTTTT
d_gene: NA; abundance: NA; j_gene: TRBJ1-3; v_gene: TRBV7-9; len: 16; CDR3aa: CASSQDSDDSGNTIYF; CDR3nt: TGTGCCAGCAGCCAGGACAGTGACGACTCTGGAAACACCATATATTTT
d_gene: NA; abundance: NA; j_gene: TRBJ2-3; v_gene: TRBV27; len: 15; CDR3aa: CASSLVFSYTDTQYF; CDR3nt: TGTGCCAGCAGTTTAGTGTTTAGCTACACAGATACGCAGTATTTT
d_gene: TRBD1; abundance: few; j_gene: TRBJ2-1; v_gene: TRBV7-9; len: 16; CDR3aa: CASRLTGGGGYNEQFF; CDR3nt: TGTGCCAGCAGACTAACAGGGGGCGGGGGTTACAATGAGCAGTTCTTC
d_gene: TRBD2; abundance: NA; j_gene: TRBJ2-7; v_gene: TRBV4-3; len: 15; CDR3aa: CASSQQSGLAYEQYF; CDR3nt: TGCGCCAGCAGCCAACAATCGGGACTAGCCTACGAGCAGTACTTC
d_gene: NA; abundance: few; j_gene: TRBJ1-6; v_gene: TRBV30; len: 15; CDR3aa: CAWSSRGRYNSPLHF; CDR3nt: TGTGCCTGGAGTTCGAGGGGTCGGTATAATTCACCCCTCCACTTT
d_gene: NA; abundance: NA; j_gene: TRBJ1-4; v_gene: TRBV30; len: 13; CDR3aa: CAWSKMLNEKLFF; CDR3nt: TGTGCCTGGAGTAAGATGCTTAATGAAAAACTGTTTTTT
d_gene: NA; abundance: NA; j_gene: TRBJ1-2; v_gene: TRBV28; len: 15; CDR3aa: CASSLTGDPGYGYTF; CDR3nt: TGTGCCAGCAGTTTAACAGGAGATCCGGGGTATGGCTACACCTTC
d_gene: NA; abundance: once; j_gene: TRBJ1-2; v_gene: TRBV25-1; len: 13; CDR3aa: CASSEDGLYGYTF; CDR3nt: TGTGCCAGCAGTGAGGACGGGCTTTATGGCTACACCTTC
d_gene: NA; abundance: once; j_gene: TRBJ1-2; v_gene: TRBV7-2; len: 15; CDR3aa: CASSFHLGEGADYTF; CDR3nt: TGTGCCAGCAGCTTTCATTTGGGGGAAGGAGCCGACTACACCTTC
d_gene: TRBD2; abundance: NA; j_gene: TRBJ2-5; v_gene: TRBV7-7; len: 15; CDR3aa: CASSQHLAGRETQYF; CDR3nt: TGTGCTAGCAGCCAACACCTAGCGGGAAGAGAGACCCAGTACTTC
d_gene: NA; abundance: once; j_gene: TRBJ1-1; v_gene: TRBV7-2; len: 14; CDR3aa: CASSLGRRSTEAFF; CDR3nt: TGTGCCAGCAGCTTAGGCAGAAGGAGCACTGAAGCTTTCTTT
d_gene: NA; abundance: few; j_gene: TRBJ2-2; v_gene: TRBV4-1; len: 17; CDR3aa: CASSQDLGKLVTGELFF; CDR3nt: TGCGCCAGCAGCCAAGATCTCGGGAAATTAGTGACCGGGGAGCTGTTTTTT
d_gene: NA; abundance: NA; j_gene: TRBJ1-5; v_gene: TRBV7-2; len: 13; CDR3aa: CASSLVPDQPQHF; CDR3nt: TGTGCCAGCAGCTTAGTGCCCGATCAGCCCCAGCATTTT
d_gene: NA; abundance: few; j_gene: TRBJ2-7; v_gene: TRBV7-3; len: 12; CDR3aa: CASSATGSEQYF; CDR3nt: TGTGCCAGCAGCGCCACAGGGTCCGAGCAGTACTTC